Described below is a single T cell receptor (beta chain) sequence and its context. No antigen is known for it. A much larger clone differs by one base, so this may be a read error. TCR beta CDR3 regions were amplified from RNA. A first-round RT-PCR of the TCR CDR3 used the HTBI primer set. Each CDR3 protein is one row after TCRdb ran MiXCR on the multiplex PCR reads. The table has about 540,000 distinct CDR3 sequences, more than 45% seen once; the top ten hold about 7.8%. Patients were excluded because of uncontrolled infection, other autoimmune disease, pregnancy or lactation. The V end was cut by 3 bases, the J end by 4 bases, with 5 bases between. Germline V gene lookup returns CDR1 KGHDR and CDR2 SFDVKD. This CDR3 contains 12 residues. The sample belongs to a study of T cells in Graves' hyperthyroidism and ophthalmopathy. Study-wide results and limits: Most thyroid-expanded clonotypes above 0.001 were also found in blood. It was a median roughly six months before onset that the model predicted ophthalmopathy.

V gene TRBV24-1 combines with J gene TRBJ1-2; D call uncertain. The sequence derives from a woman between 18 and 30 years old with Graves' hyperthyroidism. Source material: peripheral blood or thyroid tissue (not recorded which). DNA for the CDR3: TGTGCCACCAGTGATGGCAGCTATGGCTACACCTTC. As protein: CATSDGSYGYTF.